This TCR beta chain is drawn from a study of human T cells and chemical hapten exposure. Study details: There were per-sample TCR yield variations, arising mainly from small pooled library volume differences.

Within the library, unique molecular identifiers were attached to each individual cDNA molecule. TCRdb reprocessed the RACE reads with MiXCR, giving one entry per CDR3 protein. This sample has around 80,000 distinct CDR3 sequences, with 8.6% found just once. Per germline, CDR1 SGHDT and CDR2 YYEEEE. The length of the CDR3 is 14 residues. The V segment lost 4 bases and the J segment 3 bases; nucleotides outside the gene matches: 6. The time point denotes: healthy volunteer bleed at 6 weeks. Total RNA came from unfractionated whole blood. The material sequenced was whole blood. The source is a male donor in good health. Some clones in this sample may be carry-over from other donors' samples. The chain has TRBV5-6 and TRBJ2-7; 8 positions match TRBD1. The CDR3 loop reads CASSGGQGHYEQYF. CDR3 nucleotides: TGTGCCAGCAGCGGAGGACAGGGCCACTACGAGCAGTACTTC.